The TCR beta chain under discussion was sequenced for a study of OX40 agonist ivuxolimab in advanced cancers. About the study: Each dose-escalation patient presented with hepatocellular carcinoma, melanoma, renal cell or head and neck cancer. At under 85% male, the cohort had a mean age of 60 years, ranging from roughly 20 to 85. Study-level points and caveats: Relative to CD4+, CD8+ T cells held more expanded clones on average.

Sequenced by immunoSEQ multiplex PCR; TCRdb stores in-frame clones only, minus some. The top ten clones hold 13% of a sample with tens of thousands of clones, almost 95% of them seen once. The CDR3 spans 13 residues. Trimming took off 6 bases at V and 3 bases at J, with 13 bases between the two ends. In germline, CDR1 is SGDLS, CDR2 YYNGEE. Patients who had autoimmune disease history or got systemic immunosuppression were left out. To note about this clone: Its antigen is as yet unknown.

Sequenced material: CD4+ or CD8+ T cells sorted from blood, taken in a trial of the OX40 agonist ivuxolimab. The TCR comes from an adult with an advanced solid tumor such as melanoma, head and neck, liver or kidney cancer. The V gene is TRBV9, the J gene TRBJ2-7; possible D gene TRBD1, 6 bases. The CDR3 region is CASNSGANYEQYF. As DNA, the CDR3 is TGTGCCAGCAATTCAGGGGCCAACTACGAGCAGTACTTC.